This T cell receptor (beta chain) was captured by sequencing in a study of blood T cell repertoires in COVID-19. Study-level information: Whether acute or convalescent, the COVID-19 samples came from the United States, Italy and Spain.

As processed by the authors: From reference gene primer amplification, estimates of nucleated cell counts were derived. Assay used: immunoSEQ multiplex PCR; TCRdb lists only in-frame clones, some missing. D and trimming were read from the DNA, whereas the V and J calls and clone size are those reported in that table. The sample has over 200,000 clones, approximately 90% seen once; the top ten hold less than 3.5%. The CDR3 length is 15 residues. Looked up from germline, CDR1 is SGHTA and CDR2 is FQGTGA. V shed 2 bases, J shed 5 bases, and the junction held 6 bases outside the gene matches. Patients in Seattle were enrolled during active infection, then followed longitudinally.

This TCR derives from a man aged 30-40 years with COVID-19, enrolled during active disease. The chain joins TRBV7-3 to TRBJ1-1; 9 bases line up with TRBD1. Material for sequencing was peripheral blood. The CDR3 sequence: CASSLGRDRATEAFF. DNA of the CDR3: TGTGCCAGCAGCTTAGGGCGGGACAGGGCTACTGAAGCTTTCTTT. Full variable domain (rest looked up from reference TRBV7-3 and TRBJ1-1): GAGVSQTPSNKVTEKGKYVELRCDPISGHTALYWYRQSLGQGPEFLIYFQGTGAADDSGLPNDRFFAVRPEGSVSTLKIQRTERGDSAVYLCASSLGRDRATEAFFGQGTRLTVV.